These 29 T cell receptor beta chains originate from one sample sequenced in a study of blood T cells in healthy people across ages. A second PCR, run for about 7 to 11 cycles, used a sample-barcoded 5' primer plus a J-beta primer mix. TCRdb re-called the 5' RACE reads with MiXCR, one entry per CDR3 protein. The sample lists nearly 1 million distinct CDR3 sequences, just over 50% seen once, with around 21% in the top ten. What was sequenced was blood. These receptors were taken from a woman aged 55-69 years in good health.

The chain has TRBV30 and TRBJ1-4; tentative D call: TRBD1 (6 bases). CDR3 length: 14 amino acids. CDR1 and CDR2 from the germline V gene are GTSNPN and SVGIG (reference sequence). The germline V and J ends were trimmed by 3 bases and 8 bases, with 16 bases remaining between them. The CDR3 region has the DNA TGTGCCTGGAGAATTAAGGGGGTAGAGGAAAAACTGTTTTTT. Translation gives CAWRIKGVEEKLFF.

The CDR3 here is CASSRRGQGIDEQYF. The CDR3 coding sequence is TGTGCCAGCAGTCGCCGAGGACAGGGGATCGACGAGCAGTACTTC. This chain connects TRBV7-2 to TRBJ2-7; 9 bases align to TRBD1. The V and J ends lost 6 bases and 5 bases, in that order; junction bases with no gene match: 11. Germline CDR1 and CDR2: SGHTA and FQGNSA. The CDR3 has 15 amino acids.

The chain links TRBV20-1 to TRBJ2-5; 11 bases are a match to TRBD2. CDR1 and CDR2 from the germline V gene are DFQATT and SNEGSKA (reference sequence). The trim removed 5 bases at V and 2 bases at J, leaving 7 bases unmatched. CDR3 length: 15 residues. For the CDR3, the DNA is TGCAGTGCTCCCCACCGACTAGCGGGGCAAGAGACCCAGTACTTC. This sequence encodes CSAPHRLAGQETQYF.

The V call is TRBV28, the J call TRBJ2-5; no clear D. Germline-derived CDR1 and CDR2 are MDHEN and SYDVKM. Between the trimmed V and J ends, which lost 6 bases and 11 bases, there was a span of 19 bases. The CDR3 is 13 residues long. The CDR3, as DNA: TGTGCCAGCAGATCTCCAGGCCAGGTTAAGCAGTACTTC. Translation: CASRSPGQVKQYF.

This rearrangement joins TRBV5-6 to TRBJ2-7; D perhaps matches TRBD2 (6 bases). From germline, CDR1 is SGHDT and CDR2 YYEEEE. Trimming removed 0 bases at V and 0 bases at J, with 16 bases between. The CDR3 has 17 amino acids. CDR3 bases: TGTGCCAGCAGCTTGGTCTTCGGGACTCTCATCTCCTACGAGCAGTACTTC. Translated, it gives CASSLVFGTLISYEQYF.

The sample holds a few counts of this clonotype. The V gene is TRBV7-9, the J gene TRBJ1-5; no reliable D call. There are 13 residues in the CDR3. Per germline, CDR1 SEHNR and CDR2 FQNEAQ (reference sequence). CDR3 sequence reads: CAVSRVGNQPQHF. The CDR3 coding sequence is TGTGCTGTGTCGCGGGTCGGAAATCAGCCCCAGCATTTT.

The J gene is TRBJ1-6, the V gene TRBV15, with D maybe TRBD1 (5 bases). Looked up from germline, CDR1 is LNHNV and CDR2 is YYDKDF (reference sequence). V was pared by 7 bases and J by 10 bases, with 26 bases between. The CDR3 contains 17 residues. In DNA form, the CDR3 reads TGTGCCACCAATCCCGGGGGGGAAAGAGGGGTGCACTCACCCCTCCACTTT. It encodes CATNPGGERGVHSPLHF. Based on the CDR3 plus reference TRBV15 and TRBJ1-6, the full variable domain is DAMVIQNPRYQVTQFGKPVTLSCSQTLNHNVMYWYQQKSSQAPKLLFHYYDKDFNNEADTPDNFQSRRPNTSFCFLDIRSPGLGDTAMYLCATNPGGERGVHSPLHFGNGTRLTVT.

The V call is TRBV3-1, the J call TRBJ2-6; 8 positions match TRBD2. Per germline, CDR1 LGHDT and CDR2 YNNKEL (reference sequence). CDR3 length equals 19 residues. V lost 1 base to trimming and J lost 0 bases; unmatched junction nucleotides: 8. The CDR3 nucleotides read TGTGCCAGCAGCCAAGTGGCTGGGGGGACTAGCTCTGGGGCCAACGTCCTGACTTTC. It is translated as CASSQVAGGTSSGANVLTF.

This chain connects TRBV4-1 to TRBJ2-7; TRBD1 or TRBD2 may be the D gene (5 bases each). The tail of the sequence fits TRBJ2-5 better, so the J call may be wrong. The CDR3 has 14 amino acids. Germline V gene data show CDR1 as MGHRA and CDR2 as YSYEKL. The CDR3 bases are TGCGCCAGCAGCCCCGGGACGGAGCGGAAGACCCAGTACTTC. It codes for CASSPGTERKTQYF.

The V and J genes are TRBV10-2 and TRBJ2-3, with D perhaps assigned TRBD1 or TRBD2 (5 bases each). Germline V gives CDR1 WSHSY, CDR2 SAAADI. Trimming cost V 8 bases and J 3 bases, with 12 bases left between them. This CDR3 contains 13 residues. Here the CDR3 DNA reads TGCGCCAGCCGGGACCCAGATACAGATACGCAGTATTTT. Translation gives CASRDPDTDTQYF.

V usage is TRBV4-1 and J usage is TRBJ1-2, with D possibly matching TRBD1 (6 bases). V lost 6 bases and J 4 bases, leaving 18 bases between the germline ends. Per the germline V gene, CDR1 is MGHRA and CDR2 is YSYEKL. The CDR3 loop spans 15 amino acids. CDR3 sequence: CASSPTQGSGYGYTF. The CDR3 DNA reads TGCGCCAGCAGTCCCACCCAGGGGTCCGGCTATGGCTACACCTTC.

The chain couples TRBV14 to TRBJ1-2, with a possible D match to TRBD1 (6 bases). Trimming removed 2 bases at V and 7 bases at J, with 14 bases between. The CDR3 totals 14 residues. Germline CDR1 is SGHDN and CDR2 is FVKESK. DNA of the CDR3: TGTGCCAGCAGCCAATCTGGGGGCTTGAGTGGCTACACCTTC. Protein sequence: CASSQSGGLSGYTF.

The chain recombines TRBV7-2 with TRBJ2-3, with D hard to call. V lost 2 bases and J lost 3, with 12 bases in between. Germline V CDR1 and CDR2: SGHTA, FQGNSA. This CDR3 region has 15 residues. The CDR3 sequence: CASSLIPSRTDTQYF. The CDR3 DNA follows: TGTGCCAGCAGCTTAATCCCTTCCCGTACAGATACGCAGTATTTT. The whole variable domain, filled in from reference TRBV7-2 and TRBJ2-3, reads GAGVSQSPSNKVTEKGKDVELRCDPISGHTALYWYRQSLGQGLEFLIYFQGNSAPDKSGLPSDRFSAERTGGSVSTLTIQRTQQEDSAVYLCASSLIPSRTDTQYFGPGTRLTVL.

The rearrangement uses TRBV3-1 and TRBJ2-7, with 9 bases matching TRBD1. The CDR3 extends over 15 amino acids. The V gene's germline CDR1 is LGHDT and CDR2 YNNKEL (reference sequence). The V gene end was trimmed by 1 base and the J gene end by 3 bases; junction bases not matched to a gene: 4. In DNA, the CDR3 is TGTGCCAGCAGCCAAGCCGGGACAGGGAACTACGAGCAGTACTTC. Its translation is CASSQAGTGNYEQYF.

V and J are TRBV4-1 and TRBJ2-7; D is unclear. The last part of the DNA fits TRBJ2-5 better; the J call may be wrong. This CDR3 comprises 12 residues. Germline V gene data show CDR1 as MGHRA and CDR2 as YSYEKL. Here the CDR3 reads CASSQDVGTQYF. The CDR3 nucleotides read TGCGCCAGCAGCCAAGATGTGGGGACCCAGTACTTC.

This clonotype was observed once. This may come from a read error, since a much larger clone is one base off. The V call is TRBV4-3, the J call TRBJ2-3; D gene uncertain. The CDR3 extends over 19 amino acids. Germline V gene data show CDR1 as LGHNA and CDR2 as YSLEER. V lost 3 bases and J 0 bases, leaving 22 bases between the germline ends. The CDR3 is CASSHHTIMAKGSTDTQYF. CDR3 nucleotide sequence: TGCGCCAGCAGCCACCACACTATTATGGCGAAGGGAAGCACAGATACGCAGTATTTT.

This chain links TRBV4-1 with TRBJ1-4; the D is unclear. CDR1 MGHRA and CDR2 YSYEKL come from the germline V gene. The CDR3 length is 15 residues. Trimming removed 1 base at V and 7 bases at J, with 13 bases between. The CDR3 reads CASSQGGLGGEKLFF. The CDR3 bases are TGCGCCAGCAGCCAAGGTGGTTTGGGAGGTGAAAAACTGTTTTTT.

In this sample, this clonotype turned up a few times. The chain links TRBV10-3 to TRBJ2-7, with a weak D call TRBD1 (6 bases). This CDR3 is 13 amino acids long. Germline V gene data show CDR1 as ENHRY and CDR2 as SYGVKD. The V end was cut by 4 bases, the J end by 3 bases, with 10 bases between. The CDR3 sequence: CAISVQGIYEQYF. In nucleotides, the CDR3 is TGTGCCATCAGTGTCCAGGGGATCTACGAGCAGTACTTC.

CDR3 DNA: TGTGCCAGCAGTTATTACGGGGGGGAGTACTTC. Translating it yields CASSYYGGEYF. The chain joins TRBV6-5 to TRBJ2-4; 8 nucleotides match TRBD2. CDR1 and CDR2 from the germline V gene are MNHEY and SVGAGI. V lost 3 bases to trimming and J lost 14 bases; unmatched junction nucleotides: 3. This CDR3 spans 11 amino acids.

This clonotype was detected a few times. The chain couples TRBV12-3 or TRBV12-4 to TRBJ2-3; 11 bases fit TRBD2. CDR3 size: 17 residues. The V segment lost 4 bases and the J segment 3 bases; nucleotides outside the gene matches: 9. CDR3 DNA: TGTGCCAGCAGTTACACTAGCGGGAGTTTGTCGACAGATACGCAGTATTTT. The encoded protein is CASSYTSGSLSTDTQYF.

CDR3 sequence: CASSPTDSYNEQFF. In nucleotides, the CDR3 is TGTGCCAGCAGCCCCACTGACTCCTACAATGAGCAGTTCTTC. V usage is TRBV7-9 and J usage is TRBJ2-1; D is undetermined. The V end was cut by 5 bases, the J end by 0 bases, with 8 bases between. CDR3 length equals 14 residues. CDR1 is SEHNR, CDR2 FQNEAQ, per germline (reference sequence). The complete variable domain, with remaining parts taken from reference TRBV7-9 and TRBJ2-1, reads DTGVSQNPRHKITKRGQNVTFRCDPISEHNRLYWYRQTLGQGPEFLTYFQNEAQLEKSRLLSDRFSAERPKGSFSTLEIQRTEQGDSAMYLCASSPTDSYNEQFFGPGTRLTVL.

The chain uses TRBV4-3 and TRBJ2-5; 9 bases fit TRBD1. J lost 5 bases, V lost 2 bases, and 12 bases had no gene match. This CDR3 contains 17 residues. Per the germline V gene, CDR1 is LGHNA and CDR2 is YSLEER. The CDR3 protein is CASSQLGQGGGSETQYF. In DNA, the CDR3 is TGCGCCAGCAGCCAACTGGGACAGGGTGGGGGTTCCGAGACCCAGTACTTC.

This chain links TRBV9 with TRBJ2-7; D remains unclear. Germline V gives CDR1 SGDLS, CDR2 YYNGEE. The CDR3 spans 14 residues. V was clipped by 3 bases and J by 6 bases, with 16 bases between them. This chain's CDR3 is CASSAVLASGEQYF. The CDR3, as DNA: TGTGCCAGCAGCGCCGTTTTGGCCTCGGGCGAGCAGTACTTC.

This chain joins TRBV25-1 and TRBJ2-3; 7 nucleotides align to TRBD1. Trimming at V came to 3 bases and at J to 5 bases, leaving 8 bases not matched to a gene. CDR3 length: 15 residues. Germline lookup yields CDR1 MGHDK and CDR2 SYGVNS. The CDR3 DNA follows: TGTGCCAGCAGTGAGACAGGGTATGTGGGAGATACGCAGTATTTT. Translating it yields CASSETGYVGDTQYF. Filled out from reference TRBV25-1 and TRBJ2-3, the complete variable domain reads EADIYQTPRYLVIGTGKKITLECSQTMGHDKMYWYQQDPGMELHLIHYSYGVNSTEKGDLSSESTVSRIRTEHFPLTLESARPSHTSQYLCASSETGYVGDTQYFGPGTRLTVL.

Notes on this clonotype: Just one base apart from a much larger clone, this may be a read error. The V call is TRBV12-3 or TRBV12-4, the J call TRBJ2-1; D call uncertain. The CDR3 sequence is 13 residues long. Trimming pared 3 bases from V and 10 bases from J, leaving 13 bases between. CDR3 DNA: TGTGCCAGCAGTTTGGAGAGACCCAAGGAGCAGTTCTTC. The encoded protein is CASSLERPKEQFF.

The chain recombines TRBV12-3 or TRBV12-4 with TRBJ1-2; D remains unclear. Trimming pared 5 bases from V and 9 bases from J, leaving 16 bases between. CDR3 size: 13 residues. The CDR3 here is CASSPTIHLSYTF. The DNA for the CDR3 is TGTGCCAGCAGTCCCACGATCCACTTGAGCTACACCTTC.

This clonotype was recorded a few times. The rearrangement joins TRBV2 to TRBJ2-7, with 7 bases lining up with TRBD1. The CDR3 is 14 amino acids. Germline trimming cut 6 bases from V and 0 bases from J; bases unmatched to any gene: 5. Germline V gene sequence: CDR1 SNHLY, CDR2 FYNNEI. The CDR3 here is CASRQDRSSYEQYF. As DNA, the CDR3 is TGTGCCAGCAGGCAGGACAGGAGCTCCTACGAGCAGTACTTC.

This clonotype occurred many times. The rearrangement links TRBV4-3 to TRBJ1-2; D call uncertain. This CDR3 contains 13 residues. The germline gives CDR1 LGHNA, CDR2 YSLEER. The V and J ends lost 4 bases and 1 base respectively, with 7 bases between them. The DNA of the CDR3 is TGCGCCAGCAGCCGGAATTTTAACTATGGCTACACCTTC. Translation: CASSRNFNYGYTF.

V usage is TRBV9 and J usage is TRBJ2-1; no reliable D call. Germline V gene sequence: CDR1 SGDLS, CDR2 YYNGEE. This CDR3 spans 14 amino acids. V lost 3 bases and J lost 15, with 22 bases in between. CDR3 protein: CASSGSIGQVPLFF. CDR3 coding DNA: TGTGCCAGCAGCGGGTCAATTGGCCAGGTCCCTCTGTTCTTC.